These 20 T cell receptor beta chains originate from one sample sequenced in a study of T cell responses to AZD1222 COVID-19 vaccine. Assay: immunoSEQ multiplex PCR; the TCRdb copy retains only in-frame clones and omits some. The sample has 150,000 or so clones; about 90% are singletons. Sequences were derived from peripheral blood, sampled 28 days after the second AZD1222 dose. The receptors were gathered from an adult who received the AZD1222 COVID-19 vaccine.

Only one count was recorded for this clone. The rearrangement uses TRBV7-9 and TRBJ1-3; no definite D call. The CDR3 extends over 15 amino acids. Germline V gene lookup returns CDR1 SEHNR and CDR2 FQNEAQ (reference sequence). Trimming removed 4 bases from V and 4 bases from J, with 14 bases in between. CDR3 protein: CASSSSPQPGNTIYF. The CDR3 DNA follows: TGTGCCAGCAGCTCTAGCCCGCAACCCGGAAACACCATATATTTT. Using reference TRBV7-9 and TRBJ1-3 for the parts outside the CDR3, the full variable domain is DTGVSQNPRHKITKRGQNVTFRCDPISEHNRLYWYRQTLGQGPEFLTYFQNEAQLEKSRLLSDRFSAERPKGSFSTLEIQRTEQGDSAMYLCASSSSPQPGNTIYFGEGSWLTVV.

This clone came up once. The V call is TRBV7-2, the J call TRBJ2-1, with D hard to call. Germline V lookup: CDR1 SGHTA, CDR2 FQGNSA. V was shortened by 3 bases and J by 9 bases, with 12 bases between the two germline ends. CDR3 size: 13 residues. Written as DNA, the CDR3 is TGTGCCAGCAGCTTCTATGGAAACCCTGAGCAGTTCTTC. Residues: CASSFYGNPEQFF.

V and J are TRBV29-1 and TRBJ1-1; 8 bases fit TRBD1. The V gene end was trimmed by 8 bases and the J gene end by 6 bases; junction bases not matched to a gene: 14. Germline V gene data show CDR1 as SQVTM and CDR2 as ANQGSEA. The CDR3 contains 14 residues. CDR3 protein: CSLLPGQERAEAFF. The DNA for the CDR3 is TGCAGCCTTCTCCCGGGACAGGAACGGGCTGAAGCTTTCTTT.

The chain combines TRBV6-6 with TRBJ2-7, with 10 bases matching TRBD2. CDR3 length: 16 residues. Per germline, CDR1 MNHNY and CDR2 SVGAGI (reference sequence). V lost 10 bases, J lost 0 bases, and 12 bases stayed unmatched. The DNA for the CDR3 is TGTGCCACCGGGAGTTCCTCTAGCGGGAGCTCCTACGAGCAGTACTTC. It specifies CATGSSSSGSSYEQYF.

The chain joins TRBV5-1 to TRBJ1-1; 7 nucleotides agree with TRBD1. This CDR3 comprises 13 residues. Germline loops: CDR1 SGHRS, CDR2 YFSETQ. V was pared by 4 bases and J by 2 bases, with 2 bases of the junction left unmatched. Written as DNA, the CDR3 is TGCGCCAGCAGCCGGGACAGAAACACTGAAGCTTTCTTT. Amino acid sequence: CASSRDRNTEAFF. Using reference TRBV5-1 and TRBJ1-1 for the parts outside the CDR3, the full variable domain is KAGVTQTPRYLIKTRGQQVTLSCSPISGHRSVSWYQQTPGQGLQFLFEYFSETQRNKGNFPGRFSGRQFSNSRSEMNVSTLELGDSALYLCASSRDRNTEAFFGQGTRLTVV.

The CDR3 here is CASSLRMGAGNQPQHF. In DNA, the CDR3 is TGTGCCAGCAGTTTGCGTATGGGAGCGGGGAATCAGCCCCAGCATTTT. This chain joins TRBV28 and TRBJ1-5, with no clear D. The germline gives CDR1 MDHEN, CDR2 SYDVKM. The V end lost 3 bases, the J end lost 4 bases, and 16 bases lay between the germline ends. This CDR3 region has 16 residues.

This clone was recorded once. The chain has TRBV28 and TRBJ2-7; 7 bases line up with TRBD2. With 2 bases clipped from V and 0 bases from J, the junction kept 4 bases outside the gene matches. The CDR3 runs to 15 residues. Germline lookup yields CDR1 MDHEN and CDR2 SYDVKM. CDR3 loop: CASSLRPSGSYEQYF. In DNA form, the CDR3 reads TGTGCCAGCAGTTTAAGGCCTAGCGGCTCCTACGAGCAGTACTTC.

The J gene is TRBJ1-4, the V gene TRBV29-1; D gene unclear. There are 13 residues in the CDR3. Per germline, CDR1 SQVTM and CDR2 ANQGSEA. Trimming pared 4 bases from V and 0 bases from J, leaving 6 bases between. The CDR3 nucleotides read TGCAGCGTTGGGCTTGCAACTAATGAAAAACTGTTTTTT. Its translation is CSVGLATNEKLFF.

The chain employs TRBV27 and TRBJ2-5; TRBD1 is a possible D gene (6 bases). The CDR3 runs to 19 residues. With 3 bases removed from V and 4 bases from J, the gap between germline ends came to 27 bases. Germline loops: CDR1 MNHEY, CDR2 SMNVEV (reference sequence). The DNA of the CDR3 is TGTGCCAGCAGTTTGCGCCCTCCCGGGACACAAGTAGGGGGAGAGACCCAGTACTTC. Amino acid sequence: CASSLRPPGTQVGGETQYF.

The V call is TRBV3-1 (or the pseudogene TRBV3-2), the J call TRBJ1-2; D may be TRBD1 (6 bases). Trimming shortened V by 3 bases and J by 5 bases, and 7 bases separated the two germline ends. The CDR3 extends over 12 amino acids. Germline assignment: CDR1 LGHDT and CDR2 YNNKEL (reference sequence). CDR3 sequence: CASSQTGYGYTF. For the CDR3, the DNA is TGTGCCAGCAGCCAGACAGGATATGGCTACACCTTC.

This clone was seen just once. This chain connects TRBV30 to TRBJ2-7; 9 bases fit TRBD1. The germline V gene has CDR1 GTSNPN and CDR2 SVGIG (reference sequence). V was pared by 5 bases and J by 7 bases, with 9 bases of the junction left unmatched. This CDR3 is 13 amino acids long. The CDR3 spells CAWSGTGTPEQYF. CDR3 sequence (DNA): TGTGCCTGGTCCGGGACAGGGACCCCTGAGCAGTACTTC.

CDR3 residues: CASSPPSRGSYGYTF. In DNA form, the CDR3 reads TGTGCCAGCAGTCCGCCTTCAAGGGGCAGCTATGGCTACACCTTC. The gene calls are TRBV6-5 and TRBJ1-2; D possibly corresponds to TRBD1 (5 bases). The CDR3 has 15 amino acids. V was shortened by 5 bases and J by 4 bases, with 17 bases between the two germline ends. The germline V gene encodes CDR1 MNHEY and CDR2 SVGAGI.

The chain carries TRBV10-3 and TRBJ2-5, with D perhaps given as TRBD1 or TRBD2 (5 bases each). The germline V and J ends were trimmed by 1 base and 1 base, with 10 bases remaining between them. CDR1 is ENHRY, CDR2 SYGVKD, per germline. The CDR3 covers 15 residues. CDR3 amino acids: CAISELGVPQETQYF. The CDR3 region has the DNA TGTGCCATCAGTGAGTTGGGGGTACCCCAAGAGACCCAGTACTTC.

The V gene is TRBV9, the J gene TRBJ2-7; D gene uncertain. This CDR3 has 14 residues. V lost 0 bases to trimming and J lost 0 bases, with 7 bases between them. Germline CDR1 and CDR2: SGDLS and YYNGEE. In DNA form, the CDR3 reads TGTGCCAGCAGCGTAGACGGCAGCTCCTACGAGCAGTACTTC. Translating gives CASSVDGSSYEQYF.

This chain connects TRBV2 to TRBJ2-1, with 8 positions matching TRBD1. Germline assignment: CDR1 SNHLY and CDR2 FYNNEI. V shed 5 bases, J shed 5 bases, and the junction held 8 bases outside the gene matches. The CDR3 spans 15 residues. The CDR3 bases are TGTGCCAGCAGTTCCCCCCAGGGACAGGACAATGAGCAGTTCTTC. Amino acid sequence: CASSSPQGQDNEQFF.

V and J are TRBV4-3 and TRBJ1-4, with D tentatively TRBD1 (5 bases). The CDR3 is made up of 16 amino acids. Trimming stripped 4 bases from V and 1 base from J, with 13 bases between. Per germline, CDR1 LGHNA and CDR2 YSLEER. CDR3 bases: TGCGCCAGCAGCCTAGGGGCGGGGGTAACTAATGAAAAACTGTTTTTT. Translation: CASSLGAGVTNEKLFF.

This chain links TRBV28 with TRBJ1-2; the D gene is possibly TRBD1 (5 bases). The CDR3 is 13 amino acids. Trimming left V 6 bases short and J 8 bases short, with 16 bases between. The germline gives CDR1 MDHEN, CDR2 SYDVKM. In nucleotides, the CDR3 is TGTGCCAGCAGCCCGGGACGGCCTTTGGGCTACACCTTC. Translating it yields CASSPGRPLGYTF.

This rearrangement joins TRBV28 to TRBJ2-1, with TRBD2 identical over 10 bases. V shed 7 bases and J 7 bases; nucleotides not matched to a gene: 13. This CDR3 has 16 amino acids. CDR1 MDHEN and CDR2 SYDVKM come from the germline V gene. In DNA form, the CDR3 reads TGTGCCAGCACCCGGTTGGCTAGCGGGAGTAAAAATGAGCAGTTCTTC. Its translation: CASTRLASGSKNEQFF.

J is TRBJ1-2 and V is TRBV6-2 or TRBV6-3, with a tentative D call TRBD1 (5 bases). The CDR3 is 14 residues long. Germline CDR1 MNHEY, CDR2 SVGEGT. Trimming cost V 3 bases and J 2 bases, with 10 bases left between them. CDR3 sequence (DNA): TGTGCCAGCAGTTATCCGACAGCCAACTATGGCTACACCTTC. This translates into CASSYPTANYGYTF.

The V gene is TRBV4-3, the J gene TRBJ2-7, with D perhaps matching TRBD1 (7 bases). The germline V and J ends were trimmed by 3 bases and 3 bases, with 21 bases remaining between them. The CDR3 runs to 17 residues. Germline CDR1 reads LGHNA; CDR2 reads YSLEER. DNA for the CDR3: TGCGCCAGCAGCCACCTCTGGAACACCAGGGGGGACTACGAGCAGTACTTC. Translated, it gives CASSHLWNTRGDYEQYF.